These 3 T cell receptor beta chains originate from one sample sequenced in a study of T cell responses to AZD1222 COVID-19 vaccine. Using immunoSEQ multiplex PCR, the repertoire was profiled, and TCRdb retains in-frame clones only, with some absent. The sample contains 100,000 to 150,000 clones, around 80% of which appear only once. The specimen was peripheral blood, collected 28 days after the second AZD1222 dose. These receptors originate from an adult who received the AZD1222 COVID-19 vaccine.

The CDR3 region has the DNA TGCGCCAGCAGCTCGTCCGGGGGTGGTGCCTACGAGCAGTACTTC. Its protein product is CASSSSGGGAYEQYF. The chain combines TRBV5-1 with TRBJ2-7; D may be TRBD2 (6 bases). The V gene's germline CDR1 is SGHRS and CDR2 YFSETQ. This CDR3 is 15 amino acids long. Trimming removed 3 bases from V and 2 bases from J, with 15 bases in between.

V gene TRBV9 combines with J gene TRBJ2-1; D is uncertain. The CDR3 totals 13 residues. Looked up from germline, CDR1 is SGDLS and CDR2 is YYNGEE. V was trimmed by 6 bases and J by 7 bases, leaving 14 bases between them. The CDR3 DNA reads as TGTGCCAGCACGGAGACTCCGGAGAATGAGCAGTTCTTC. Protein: CASTETPENEQFF.

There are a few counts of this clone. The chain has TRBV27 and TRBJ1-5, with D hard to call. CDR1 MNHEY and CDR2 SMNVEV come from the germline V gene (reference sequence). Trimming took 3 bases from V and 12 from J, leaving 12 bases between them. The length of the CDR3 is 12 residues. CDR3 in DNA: TGTGCCAGCAGTTTCGGTAGGAGTTTCCAGCATTTT. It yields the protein CASSFGRSFQHF.